In its sample, the clone carrying this TCR beta chain was seen many times. Its antigen is not identified. The TCR beta CDR3 regions underwent amplification using RNA transcripts as the source. RT-PCR in the first round (using the HTBI primer set) targeted the TCR CDR3. TCRdb fed the multiplex PCR reads into MiXCR, producing one record per CDR3 protein. The sample comprises about 480,000 distinct CDR3 sequences, around an eighth of which are singletons, and less than 20% rests with the top ten. The CDR3 is 16 residues long. Trimming cost V 1 base and J 9 bases, with 20 bases left between them. Looked up from germline, CDR1 is MNHNY and CDR2 is SVGAGI (reference sequence). These data come from a study of T cells in Graves' hyperthyroidism and ophthalmopathy. Study-wide results and limits: Prediction of ophthalmopathy progression came a median 6.5 months pre-onset. Classification by a 13 V-J model distinguished ophthalmopathy from stable hyperthyroidism.

Diagnosing involved the use of clinical symptoms, serum thyroxine and TRAb, thyroid ultrasound and orbital computed tomography. The chain recombines TRBV6-6 with TRBJ2-3; the D gene is possibly TRBD1 (5 bases). The sample consisted of blood. This sequence was found in a woman between 18 and 29 years old with Graves' hyperthyroidism. Here the CDR3 DNA reads TGTGCCAGCAGTTACTTTTCTGACAGTCTAGGGAAGACGCAGTATTTT. Amino acids: CASSYFSDSLGKTQYF.